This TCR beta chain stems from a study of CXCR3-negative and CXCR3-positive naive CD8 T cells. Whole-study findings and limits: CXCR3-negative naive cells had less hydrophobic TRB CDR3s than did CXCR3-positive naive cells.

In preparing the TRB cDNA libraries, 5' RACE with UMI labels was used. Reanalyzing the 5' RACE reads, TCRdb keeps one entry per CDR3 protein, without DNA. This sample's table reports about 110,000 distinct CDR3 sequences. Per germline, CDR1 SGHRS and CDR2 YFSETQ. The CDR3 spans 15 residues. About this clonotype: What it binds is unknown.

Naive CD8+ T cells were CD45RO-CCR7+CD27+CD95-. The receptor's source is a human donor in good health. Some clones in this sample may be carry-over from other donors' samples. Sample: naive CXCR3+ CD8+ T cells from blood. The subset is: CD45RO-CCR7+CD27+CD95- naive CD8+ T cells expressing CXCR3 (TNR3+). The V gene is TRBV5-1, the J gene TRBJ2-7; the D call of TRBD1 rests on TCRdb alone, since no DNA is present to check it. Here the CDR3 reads CASSSLTGGTYEQYF. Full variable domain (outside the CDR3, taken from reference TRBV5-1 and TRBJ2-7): KAGVTQTPRYLIKTRGQQVTLSCSPISGHRSVSWYQQTPGQGLQFLFEYFSETQRNKGNFPGRFSGRQFSNSRSEMNVSTLELGDSALYLCASSSLTGGTYEQYFGPGTRLTVT.